The next 21 T cell receptor beta chains were all read from a single sample in a study of siplizumab effects on memory and regulatory T cells. TCRdb keeps only in-frame clones here, not all; method: immunoSEQ multiplex PCR. The sample consists of about 100,000 clones, 90% to 95% of them appearing once. Sequencing was performed on Tregs sorted from blood. These receptors all stem from a human donor in good health.

Worth noting for this clone: The same CDR3 is also encoded by other DNA sequences in this sample. The gene calls are TRBV5-1 and TRBJ2-7; no reliable D call. Germline V CDR1 and CDR2: SGHRS, YFSETQ. V was cut by 1 base and J by 0 bases, with 8 bases left in between. The length of the CDR3 is 14 residues. The CDR3 DNA follows: TGCGCCAGCAGCTTGTCCGGAAGCTCCTACGAGCAGTACTTC. Its protein is CASSLSGSSYEQYF.

The rearrangement joins TRBV5-1 to TRBJ1-1; 8 positions agree with TRBD1. J lost 3 bases, V lost 4 bases, and 2 bases had no gene match. CDR3 length equals 13 residues. Germline V gives CDR1 SGHRS, CDR2 YFSETQ. CDR3 region: CASSMDRDTEAFF. The CDR3 DNA reads TGCGCCAGCAGCATGGACAGGGACACTGAAGCTTTCTTT.

This chain joins TRBV19 and TRBJ2-5; 9 bases agree with TRBD1. The trim removed 4 bases at V and 5 bases at J, leaving 2 bases unmatched. Germline CDR1 reads LNHDA; CDR2 reads SQIVND (reference sequence). This CDR3 has 13 residues. Here the CDR3 DNA reads TGTGCCAGTAGTACGACAGGGGGGGAGACCCAGTACTTC. This encodes CASSTTGGETQYF.

This chain connects TRBV6-1 to TRBJ2-5; D gene ambiguous. From germline, CDR1 is MNHNS and CDR2 SASEGT. V shed 5 bases and J shed 2 bases, with 9 bases lying between them. The CDR3 contains 13 residues. The CDR3 loop reads CASSPQRQETQYF. The DNA for the CDR3 is TGTGCCAGCAGTCCTCAGAGGCAAGAGACCCAGTACTTC.

V gene TRBV6-1 combines with J gene TRBJ2-2, with D tentatively TRBD1 (6 bases). Trimming cost V 10 bases and J 6 bases, with 21 bases left between them. The CDR3 is 15 amino acids. Germline CDR1 and CDR2: MNHNS and SASEGT. The CDR3 sequence is CAIAGQGRWSGELFF. In DNA form, the CDR3 reads TGTGCCATTGCTGGTCAGGGGCGGTGGTCCGGGGAGCTGTTTTTT.

The chain couples TRBV5-3 to TRBJ2-5, with 7 bases aligning to TRBD1. TRBV5-3 is flagged as an ORF with uncertain function. The V gene end was trimmed by 2 bases and the J gene end by 1 base; junction bases not matched to a gene: 2. This CDR3 region has 14 residues. CDR3: CARSLDRAQETQYF. CDR3 sequence (DNA): TGTGCCAGAAGCTTAGACAGGGCCCAAGAGACCCAGTACTTC.

This clone was observed once. The rearrangement joins TRBV19 to TRBJ1-5; TRBD1 agrees at 8 bases. Trimming cost V 6 bases and J 7 bases; bases outside gene matches: 8. The CDR3 contains 14 residues. Germline V gene data show CDR1 as LNHDA and CDR2 as SQIVND (reference sequence). The CDR3 protein is CASRSGQGGQPQHF. The CDR3 bases are TGTGCCAGTAGATCAGGACAGGGCGGGCAGCCCCAGCATTTT.

The V and J genes are TRBV25-1 and TRBJ1-1; D uncertain. CDR3 length: 11 residues. In germline, CDR1 is MGHDK, CDR2 SYGVNS. Trimming stripped 3 bases from V and 7 bases from J, with 6 bases between. CDR3 nucleotide sequence: TGTGCCAGCAGTGATCTCAGTGAAGCTTTCTTT. This sequence encodes CASSDLSEAFF.

The chain employs TRBV7-6 and TRBJ2-3, with 12 bases matching TRBD2. CDR3 length: 18 amino acids. The trim removed 5 bases at V and 4 bases at J, leaving 13 bases unmatched. Germline values: CDR1 SGHVS, CDR2 FNYEAQ. CDR3 protein: CASSIKPTSGSRADTQYF. The CDR3, as DNA: TGTGCCAGCAGCATCAAGCCGACTAGCGGGAGTAGGGCAGATACGCAGTATTTT.

This chain links TRBV6-6 with TRBJ2-1; 9 bases fit TRBD1. The CDR3 has 12 residues. J lost 14 bases, V lost 6 bases, and 8 bases had no gene match. Germline CDR1 reads MNHNY; CDR2 reads SVGAGI (reference sequence). CDR3 amino acids: CASRDAGQGEFF. The CDR3 DNA follows: TGTGCCAGCAGGGACGCGGGACAGGGTGAGTTCTTC.

V is TRBV11-3 and J is TRBJ2-3; TRBD2 agrees at 8 bases. With V trimmed by 3 bases and J by 3 bases, 5 bases remained unmatched. Germline CDR1 SGHNT, CDR2 YENEEA. This CDR3 comprises 15 residues. CDR3: CASSFSPGGTDTQYF. CDR3 sequence (DNA): TGTGCCAGCAGCTTCTCCCCGGGGGGGACAGATACGCAGTATTTT.

This sequence joins TRBV11-2 and TRBJ2-1, with 14 nucleotides matching TRBD2. The CDR3 contains 15 residues. V gave up 4 bases and J gave up 8 bases; unmatched junction bases: 4. Germline V gene sequence: CDR1 SGHAT, CDR2 FQNNGV. CDR3 region: CASSSGLAGGHEQFF. The CDR3 bases are TGTGCCAGCAGCTCCGGACTAGCGGGAGGACATGAGCAGTTCTTC.

J is TRBJ2-3 and V is TRBV2; TRBD2 matches at 10 bases. CDR1 SNHLY and CDR2 FYNNEI come from the germline V gene. V gave up 4 bases and J gave up 6 bases; unmatched junction bases: 7. This CDR3 has 15 amino acids. The CDR3 reads CASSGTSGLWDTQYF. CDR3 DNA: TGTGCCAGCAGTGGGACTAGCGGACTTTGGGATACGCAGTATTTT.

This clone has only one observation. V usage is TRBV18 and J usage is TRBJ2-2; D not resolved. Germline CDR1 is KGHSH and CDR2 is LQKENI. V lost 3 bases to trimming and J lost 10 bases, with 15 bases between them. The CDR3 loop spans 14 amino acids. CDR3 nucleotide sequence: TGTGCCAGCTCACCGGGAACTACCGATTCGGAGCTGTTTTTT. This gives the protein CASSPGTTDSELFF.

This clone was picked up one time. The genes are TRBV28 and TRBJ2-7, with 14 bases aligning to TRBD2. With 6 bases clipped from V and 4 bases from J, the junction kept 11 bases outside the gene matches. Germline lookup yields CDR1 MDHEN and CDR2 SYDVKM. CDR3 size: 17 residues. The CDR3 region has the DNA TGTGCCAGCAGCCGAACCGTAGGGACTAGCGGGAGATACGAGCAGTACTTC. Protein sequence: CASSRTVGTSGRYEQYF.

J is TRBJ2-7 and V is TRBV28; D might be TRBD2 (6 bases). V dropped 4 bases and J dropped 2 bases, with 15 bases sitting between them. The CDR3 has 15 amino acids. Germline V CDR1 and CDR2: MDHEN, SYDVKM. CDR3 sequence (DNA): TGTGCCAGCAGTTCGCCCGGGCGGGGTACCTACGAGCAGTACTTC. Its protein is CASSSPGRGTYEQYF. Supplemented by reference TRBV28 and TRBJ2-7, the full variable domain reads DVKVTQSSRYLVKRTGEKVFLECVQDMDHENMFWYRQDPGLGLRLIYFSYDVKMKEKGDIPEGYSVSREKKERFSLILESASTNQTSMYLCASSSPGRGTYEQYFGPGTRLTVT.

This clone was observed a single time. V usage is TRBV13 and J usage is TRBJ2-1; D remains unclear. Germline V lookup: CDR1 PRHDT, CDR2 FYEKMQ (reference sequence). Trimming shortened V by 5 bases and J by 6 bases, and 11 bases separated the two germline ends. This CDR3 spans 13 amino acids. The CDR3 DNA sequence: TGTGCCAGCAGCCCCCCGGGTCTCAATGAGCAGTTCTTC. Its translation is CASSPPGLNEQFF.

This chain connects TRBV11-2 to TRBJ2-7; no definite D call. Trimming cost V 0 bases and J 0 bases, with 12 bases left between them. This CDR3 is built from 16 residues. Germline CDR1 and CDR2: SGHAT and FQNNGV. The CDR3 is CASSLDRSRSSYEQYF. As DNA, the CDR3 is TGTGCCAGCAGCTTAGATCGGTCAAGAAGCTCCTACGAGCAGTACTTC. Full variable domain (outside the CDR3, taken from reference TRBV11-2 and TRBJ2-7): EAGVAQSPRYKIIEKRQSVAFWCNPISGHATLYWYQQILGQGPKLLIQFQNNGVVDDSQLPKDRFSAERLKGVDSTLKIQPAKLEDSAVYLCASSLDRSRSSYEQYFGPGTRLTVT.

This clone was observed once. This chain links TRBV7-9 with TRBJ1-5; a possible D gene is TRBD1 (6 bases). There are 12 residues in the CDR3. CDR1 is SEHNR, CDR2 FQNEAQ, per germline (reference sequence). V dropped 5 bases and J dropped 7 bases, with 9 bases sitting between them. The CDR3 sequence is CASSLQGQPQHF. The CDR3 nucleotides are TGTGCCAGCAGCCTGCAGGGGCAGCCCCAGCATTTT.

The chain links TRBV2 to TRBJ2-7, with D perhaps TRBD2 (5 bases). Germline loops: CDR1 SNHLY, CDR2 FYNNEI. Trimming pared 3 bases from V and 2 bases from J, leaving 11 bases between. The CDR3 loop spans 14 amino acids. The DNA for the CDR3 is TGTGCCAGCAGTGAGGGAGTTTTGACCTACGAGCAGTACTTC. It codes for CASSEGVLTYEQYF.

The V gene is TRBV14, the J gene TRBJ2-1; D possibly corresponds to TRBD2 (6 bases). Germline values: CDR1 SGHDN, CDR2 FVKESK. Between the trimmed V and J ends, which lost 1 base and 8 bases, there was a span of 18 bases. The CDR3 length is 16 residues. The CDR3 nucleotides are TGTGCCAGCAGCCAAGTGTGGCGAGCGGGTCAGCATGAGCAGTTCTTC. The encoded protein is CASSQVWRAGQHEQFF. Drawing the rest from reference TRBV14 and TRBJ2-1, the complete variable domain is EAGVTQFPSHSVIEKGQTVTLRCDPISGHDNLYWYRRVMGKEIKFLLHFVKESKQDESGMPNNRFLAERTGGTYSTLKVQPAELEDSGVYFCASSQVWRAGQHEQFFGPGTRLTVL.